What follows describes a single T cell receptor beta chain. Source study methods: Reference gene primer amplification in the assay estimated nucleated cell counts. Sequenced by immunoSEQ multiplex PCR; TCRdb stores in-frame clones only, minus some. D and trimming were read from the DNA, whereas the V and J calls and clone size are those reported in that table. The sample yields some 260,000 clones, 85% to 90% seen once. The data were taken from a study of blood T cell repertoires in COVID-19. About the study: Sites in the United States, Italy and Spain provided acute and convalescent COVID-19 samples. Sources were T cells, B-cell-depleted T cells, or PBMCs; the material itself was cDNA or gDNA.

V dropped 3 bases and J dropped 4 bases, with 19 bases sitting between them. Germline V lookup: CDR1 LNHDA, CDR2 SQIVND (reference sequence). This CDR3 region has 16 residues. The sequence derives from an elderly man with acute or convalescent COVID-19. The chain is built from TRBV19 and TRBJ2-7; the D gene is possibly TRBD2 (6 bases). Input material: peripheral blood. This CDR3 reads CASSMKSAGIVYEQYF. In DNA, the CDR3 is TGTGCCAGTAGTATGAAGTCGGCGGGAATAGTGTACGAGCAGTACTTC.